This TCR beta chain derives from a study of CD8 T cell repertoires and HIV-1 epitope variants. Study background: Twenty-five autologous and known Gag and Nef epitope variant peptides each stimulated T cells separately. Epitopes were three Gag families plus Nef HW9 and YT9.

Study outcomes and limitations: About 5 clonotypes recognized Nef KF9, one HW9, none TAALDMSHF. Beta chains alone show antigen proliferation, not cytokine profile or function.

Assay: immunoSEQ multiplex PCR; the TCRdb copy retains only in-frame clones and omits some. This table holds about 2,600 clones, around 60% found once. As regards this clone: The antigen is undetermined.

Input material: cultured CD8+ T cells derived from PBMCs. The TCR sequence derives from a male donor with HIV.

CDR3 loop: CASSSDSYEQYF. In DNA form, the CDR3 reads TGTGCCAGCAGTTCAGACTCCTACGAGCAGTACTTC. This chain uses TRBV28 with TRBJ2-7, with D hard to call. The CDR3 is 12 residues long. Germline V gene lookup returns CDR1 MDHEN and CDR2 SYDVKM. The ends were cut back, 4 bases at V and 0 bases at J, with 4 bases in the middle.